This T cell receptor (beta chain) stems from a study of PD-L1 blockade in urothelial cancer. Study summary: Study patients had been treated with 0 to 3 previous chemotherapy regimens.

Time point reported: pretreatment peripheral blood. Enrolled patients showed locally advanced or metastatic urothelial carcinoma. What went into each PCR as a spike was synthetic TCR analog templates. Measured with immunoSEQ multiplex PCR; TCRdb has only the in-frame clones, and not every one. The sample holds about 95,000 clones, nearly 90% seen once. This CDR3 has 15 amino acids. The chain is built from TRBV21-1 and TRBJ1-1; no DNA check was done on the table's D call, TRBD1. TRBV21-1 is recorded as a pseudogene. Sequenced material: PBMCs, taken around atezolizumab (anti-PD-L1) treatment. The receptor was derived from a man aged 60 to 69 with urothelial cancer. The chain's CDR3 is CASSSTGVADTEAFF. The CDR3 DNA reads TGTGCCAGCAGCAGCACAGGGGTAGCGGACACTGAAGCTTTCTTT.